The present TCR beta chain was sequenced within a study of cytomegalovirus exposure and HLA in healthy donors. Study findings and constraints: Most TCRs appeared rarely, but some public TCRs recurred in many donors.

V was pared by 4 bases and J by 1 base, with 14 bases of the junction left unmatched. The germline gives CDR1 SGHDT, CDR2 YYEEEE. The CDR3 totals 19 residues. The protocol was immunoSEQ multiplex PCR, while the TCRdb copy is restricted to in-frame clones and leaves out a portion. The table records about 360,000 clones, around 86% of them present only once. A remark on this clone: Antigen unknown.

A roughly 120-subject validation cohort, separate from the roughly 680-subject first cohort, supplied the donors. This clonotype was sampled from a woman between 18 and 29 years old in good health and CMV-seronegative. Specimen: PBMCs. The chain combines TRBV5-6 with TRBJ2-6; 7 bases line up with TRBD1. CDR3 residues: CASSPGQVSLASGANVLTF. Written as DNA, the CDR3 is TGTGCCAGCAGCCCAGGACAGGTCTCCCTGGCGTCTGGGGCCAACGTCCTGACTTTC.